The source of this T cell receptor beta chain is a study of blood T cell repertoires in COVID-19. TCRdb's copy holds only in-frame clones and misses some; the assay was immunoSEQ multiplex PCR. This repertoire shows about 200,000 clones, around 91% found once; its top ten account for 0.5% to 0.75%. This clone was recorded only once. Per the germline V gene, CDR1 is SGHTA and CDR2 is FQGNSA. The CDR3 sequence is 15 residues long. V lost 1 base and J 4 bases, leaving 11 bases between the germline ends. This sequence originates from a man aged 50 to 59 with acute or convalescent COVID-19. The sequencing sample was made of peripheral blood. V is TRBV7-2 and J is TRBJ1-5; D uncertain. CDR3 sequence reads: CASSLGGIGNQPQHF. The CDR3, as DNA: TGTGCCAGCAGCTTAGGAGGGATCGGAAATCAGCCCCAGCATTTT. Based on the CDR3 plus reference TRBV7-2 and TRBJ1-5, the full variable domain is GAGVSQSPSNKVTEKGKDVELRCDPISGHTALYWYRQSLGQGLEFLIYFQGNSAPDKSGLPSDRFSAERTGGSVSTLTIQRTQQEDSAVYLCASSLGGIGNQPQHFGDGTRLSIL.